The rows below give T cell receptor beta chains drawn from one sample of a study of shared clonotypes between healthy human individuals. Some clones are missing from TCRdb's copy, which holds only in-frame ones; the method was immunoSEQ multiplex PCR. The data contain over a million clones, roughly 70% of them seen just once; the ten biggest clones take up roughly 1.5%. The sequenced material came from memory CD4+ T cells sorted from blood. These receptors all come from a young man in good health. Each CDR3 is given with its conserved first and last residue. A D gene is named only where the DNA matches it firmly.

D gene | CDR3 length | J gene | V gene | CDR3 protein
- | 14 | TRBJ2-3 | TRBV6-1 | CASRSRGWADTQYF
- | 14 | TRBJ2-7 | TRBV11-2 | CASSPGLMNHEQYF
- | 13 | TRBJ2-1 | TRBV6-5 | CASSLGTDNEQFF
TRBD2 | 17 | TRBJ2-2 | TRBV9 | CASSEGGSGRLTGELFF
TRBD2 | 19 | TRBJ2-1 | TRBV19 | CASSIPPRGSSGGAREQFF
- | 19 | TRBJ2-1 | TRBV4-1 | CASSQVGGRGQSSYNEQFF
- | 14 | TRBJ2-7 | TRBV28 | CASREQGENYEQYF
- | 15 | TRBJ2-3 | TRBV7-2 | CASSRGGEGTDTQYF
- | 17 | TRBJ1-1 | TRBV19 | CASSTLAGGVLVTEAFF
- | 13 | TRBJ2-1 | TRBV7-2 | CASSLRGYNEQFF
- | 16 | TRBJ1-2 | TRBV5-6 | CASSLETRYSNYGYTF
TRBD2 | 15 | TRBJ2-3 | TRBV7-6 | CASSPSGSYTDTQYF
- | 12 | TRBJ1-2 | TRBV9 | CASSVGGRGYTF
TRBD2 | 16 | TRBJ2-1 | TRBV5-1 | CASSLEGLARSNEQFF
- | 15 | TRBJ1-5 | TRBV7-2 | CASSLVGGGNQPQHF
TRBD1 | 11 | TRBJ1-2 | TRBV28 | CASSSKQGNTF
TRBD2 | 18 | TRBJ2-3 | TRBV6-1 | CASSEVAGVRISTDTQYF
- | 16 | TRBJ2-6 | TRBV6-6 | CASRGTGISGANVLTF
TRBD1 | 16 | TRBJ2-5 | TRBV29-1 | CSALRSGTGVKKTQYF
TRBD1 | 14 | TRBJ1-4 | TRBV6-1 | CASSSGGAEEKLFF
TRBD2 | 15 | TRBJ2-7 | TRBV7-2 | CASSLRTSRFYEQYF
- | 15 | TRBJ1-1 | TRBV6-5 | CASRSRLGQNTEAFF
- | 15 | TRBJ2-1 | TRBV29-1 | CSVEGLNGGNNEQFF
- | 13 | TRBJ2-1 | TRBV6-1 | CASIPERVNEQFF
- | 12 | TRBJ2-2 | TRBV30 | CAWRKGPGELFF
TRBD2 | 14 | TRBJ2-7 | TRBV7-9 | CASLPSGDSGEQYF
TRBD1 | 16 | TRBJ1-6 | TRBV11-2 | CASSTRGTGENSPLHF
- | 14 | TRBJ2-7 | TRBV5-6 | CASSGQFYTYEQYF
TRBD2 | 16 | TRBJ2-7 | TRBV5-8 | CASSLAGLADPYEQYF
- | 15 | TRBJ1-2 | TRBV27 | CASSLSANTNYGYTF
TRBD1 | 12 | TRBJ1-1 | TRBV4-1 | CASSQGTGAAFF
- | 13 | TRBJ1-6 | TRBV27 | CASSLSLLGPLHF
- | 13 | TRBJ2-7 | TRBV7-2 | CASSPRGFGEQYF
- | 15 | TRBJ1-1 | TRBV5-6 | CASSLPGVSNTEAFF
TRBD2 | 12 | TRBJ2-7 | TRBV29-1 | CSGRRGDYEQYF
- | 15 | TRBJ2-6 | TRBV5-1 | CASSLTASGANVLTF
- | 16 | TRBJ2-7 | TRBV11-2 | CASSPGASGNSYEQYF
- | 16 | TRBJ2-3 | TRBV4-3 | CASSQGFSARGDTQYF